Presented here are 30 T cell receptor beta chains from one specimen sequenced in a study of shared clonotypes between healthy human individuals. Repertoires were generated with immunoSEQ multiplex PCR, while TCRdb's copy carries only in-frame clones and drops some. The table includes approximately 2.5 million clones, 93% detected once. What was sequenced was naive CD4+ T cells from PBMCs. Sample subset: CD45RA+ positively selected. The receptors here all came from a man younger than 35 in good health. Some clones in this sample may be carry-over from other donors' samples.

The V and J genes are TRBV19 and TRBJ1-1, with D unresolved. The germline V gene encodes CDR1 LNHDA and CDR2 SQIVND (reference sequence). V shed 2 bases and J shed 3 bases, with 7 bases lying between them. The CDR3 is made up of 13 amino acids. CDR3 residues: CASSISLDTEAFF. The DNA for the CDR3 is TGTGCCAGTAGTATAAGTTTGGACACTGAAGCTTTCTTT. Based on the CDR3 plus reference TRBV19 and TRBJ1-1, the full variable domain is DGGITQSPKYLFRKEGQNVTLSCEQNLNHDAMYWYRQDPGQGLRLIYYSQIVNDFQKGDIAEGYSVSREKKESFPLTVTSAQKNPTAFYLCASSISLDTEAFFGQGTRLTVV.

The chain links TRBV5-4 to TRBJ2-5; D not certain. CDR1 is SGHNT and CDR2 is YYREEE in the germline V gene (reference sequence). The V end lost 1 base, the J end lost 5 bases, and 15 bases lay between the germline ends. CDR3 length equals 15 residues. CDR3 loop: CASSLWQAGPETQYF. In DNA, the CDR3 is TGTGCCAGCAGCTTGTGGCAGGCCGGACCCGAGACCCAGTACTTC.

The genes are TRBV6-5 and TRBJ1-2; TRBD1 might be the D (5 bases). Trimming cost V 0 bases and J 4 bases, with 15 bases left between them. The CDR3 contains 16 residues. Germline assignment: CDR1 MNHEY and CDR2 SVGAGI. CDR3 nucleotide sequence: TGTGCCAGCAGTTACTCGAACATTCCGAGGGGCTATGGCTACACCTTC. The encoded protein is CASSYSNIPRGYGYTF.

The chain recombines TRBV6-5 with TRBJ2-3; D uncertain. Trimming shortened V by 6 bases and J by 6 bases, and 16 bases separated the two germline ends. The CDR3 contains 14 residues. Per the germline V gene, CDR1 is MNHEY and CDR2 is SVGAGI. The CDR3 nucleotides are TGTGCCAGCAGCAACGACATACTGGCCGATACGCAGTATTTT. Protein: CASSNDILADTQYF.

This clone came up many times. Other DNA sequences from this sample encode an identical CDR3 as well. The rearrangement uses TRBV9 and TRBJ1-1; D unclear. Trimming cost V 0 bases and J 1 base, with 4 bases left between them. In germline, CDR1 is SGDLS, CDR2 YYNGEE. The CDR3 totals 13 residues. This CDR3 is CASSVAPNTEAFF. DNA for the CDR3: TGTGCCAGCAGCGTAGCCCCGAACACTGAAGCTTTCTTT.

The CDR3 sequence is CASSQGQASGYTF. Here the CDR3 DNA reads TGCGCCAGCAGCCAAGGGCAGGCCTCTGGCTACACCTTC. The rearrangement joins TRBV4-3 to TRBJ1-2; D is uncertain. Germline V gives CDR1 LGHNA, CDR2 YSLEER. The CDR3 spans 13 residues. With 1 base removed from V and 7 bases from J, the gap between germline ends came to 10 bases.

V and J are TRBV28 and TRBJ1-1, with D perhaps matching TRBD1 (5 bases). CDR3 length equals 17 residues. Trimming removed 4 bases at V and 1 base at J, with 19 bases between. The germline CDR1 and CDR2 sequences are MDHEN and SYDVKM. CDR3 amino acids: CASSSLGAPRGNTEAFF. CDR3 coding DNA: TGTGCCAGCAGTTCCTTAGGGGCGCCGCGGGGGAACACTGAAGCTTTCTTT.

A single count supports this clone. V gene TRBV28 combines with J gene TRBJ1-1; 7 bases align to TRBD1. Germline-derived CDR1 and CDR2 are MDHEN and SYDVKM. This CDR3 is 15 amino acids long. V was clipped by 7 bases and J by 3 bases; unmatched bases: 11. CDR3 nucleotide sequence: TGTGCCAGCAAGACAGGGAACTTCGGGTACACTGAAGCTTTCTTT. It is translated as CASKTGNFGYTEAFF.

The V gene is TRBV9, the J gene TRBJ1-4; 7 nucleotides line up with TRBD1. CDR1 and CDR2 (germline): SGDLS, YYNGEE. The CDR3 contains 16 residues. Trimming took 0 bases from V and 2 from J; bases not matched to a gene: 4. The CDR3 DNA is TGTGCCAGCAGCGTAGGGACAGGTTATACTAATGAAAAACTGTTTTTT. The encoded protein is CASSVGTGYTNEKLFF.

The V gene is TRBV28, the J gene TRBJ2-1; D is tentatively TRBD1 or TRBD2 (5 bases each). CDR3 length: 15 amino acids. Germline CDR1 and CDR2: MDHEN and SYDVKM. V was clipped by 4 bases and J by 8 bases, with 18 bases between them. In DNA form, the CDR3 reads TGTGCCAGCAGTTCCCCGGGACCCGGAAGTCATGAGCAGTTCTTC. This translates into CASSSPGPGSHEQFF.

The chain employs TRBV5-4 and TRBJ2-1; TRBD2 matches at 8 bases. Per the germline V gene, CDR1 is SGHNT and CDR2 is YYREEE (reference sequence). V shed 0 bases, J shed 2 bases, and the junction held 7 bases outside the gene matches. This CDR3 spans 17 amino acids. In DNA, the CDR3 is TGTGCCAGCAGCTTGGGCTCAGGGCGGGAGGCCTACAATGAGCAGTTCTTC. Residues: CASSLGSGREAYNEQFF.

The chain carries TRBV10-3 and TRBJ2-7; D tentatively reads TRBD1 or TRBD2 (10 bases each). This CDR3 comprises 16 residues. V was shortened by 10 bases and J by 5 bases, with 27 bases between the two germline ends. From germline, CDR1 is ENHRY and CDR2 SYGVKD. This CDR3 reads CATDRGGSGRTNEQYF. The CDR3 region has the DNA TGTGCCACGGACAGGGGGGGTAGCGGGAGGACCAACGAGCAGTACTTC.

The V call is TRBV27, the J call TRBJ1-3; TRBD1 might be the D (6 bases). Germline values: CDR1 MNHEY, CDR2 SMNVEV (reference sequence). This CDR3 is built from 14 residues. V lost 5 bases, J lost 6 bases, and 14 bases lay in between. CDR3 sequence: CASSPLGGENTIYF. The CDR3 DNA sequence: TGTGCCAGCAGTCCCCTAGGGGGGGAAAACACCATATATTTT.

The J gene is TRBJ1-6, the V gene TRBV25-1; no clear D gene. CDR1 is MGHDK, CDR2 SYGVNS, per germline. Trimming took off 4 bases at V and 8 bases at J, with 12 bases between the two ends. The CDR3 is 14 residues long. DNA of the CDR3: TGTGCCAGCAGTGTTCCAGGAACCCATTCACCCCTCCACTTT. It specifies CASSVPGTHSPLHF.

This chain uses TRBV9 with TRBJ2-1; possibly TRBD1 for D (6 bases). The CDR3 is made up of 16 amino acids. Germline-derived CDR1 and CDR2 are SGDLS and YYNGEE. V was cut by 0 bases and J by 6 bases, with 16 bases left in between. The CDR3 reads CASSVGVERGGNEQFF. CDR3 coding DNA: TGTGCCAGCAGCGTAGGGGTCGAGAGAGGGGGCAATGAGCAGTTCTTC. Full variable domain (missing parts from reference TRBV9 and TRBJ2-1): DSGVTQTPKHLITATGQRVTLRCSPRSGDLSVYWYQQSLDQGLQFLIQYYNGEERAKGNILERFSAQQFPDLHSELNLSSLELGDSALYFCASSVGVERGGNEQFFGPGTRLTVL.

The V and J genes are TRBV25-1 and TRBJ1-2; no reliable D call. V gave up 1 base and J gave up 6 bases, with 9 bases separating them. CDR3 length: 13 residues. The V gene's germline CDR1 is MGHDK and CDR2 SYGVNS. CDR3: CASSESLLDGYTF. DNA for the CDR3: TGTGCCAGCAGTGAATCCCTCCTCGATGGCTACACCTTC.

The V gene is TRBV29-1, the J gene TRBJ2-1; TRBD1 aligns across 10 bases. This CDR3 region has 15 residues. V was clipped by 8 bases and J by 6 bases; unmatched bases: 13. The germline CDR1 and CDR2 sequences are SQVTM and ANQGSEA. CDR3 nucleotides: TGCAGCTCAACGGCCTCCGGACAGGGGGGCAATGAGCAGTTCTTC. It encodes CSSTASGQGGNEQFF.

The sample holds one count of this clone. CDR3 amino acids: CLTAPRANYGYTF. The DNA of the CDR3 is TGTCTTACGGCCCCGAGAGCTAACTATGGCTACACCTTC. The chain combines TRBV27 with TRBJ1-2; no definite D call. Per the germline V gene, CDR1 is MNHEY and CDR2 is SMNVEV (reference sequence). The CDR3 totals 13 residues.

The chain couples TRBV28 to TRBJ1-6; possibly TRBD1 for D (5 bases). Germline V gene lookup returns CDR1 MDHEN and CDR2 SYDVKM. The CDR3 has 15 residues. Trimming took off 2 bases at V and 5 bases at J, with 10 bases between the two ends. CDR3 bases: TGTGCCAGCAGTTTACAAGGGGTCAATAATTCACCCCTCCACTTT. Residues: CASSLQGVNNSPLHF.

This clone has only one observation. This rearrangement joins TRBV7-3 to TRBJ1-2; D call uncertain. V lost 2 bases to trimming and J lost 2 bases, with 12 bases between them. The CDR3 consists of 15 residues. CDR1 SGHTA and CDR2 FQGTGA come from the germline V gene. The DNA for the CDR3 is TGTGCCAGCAGCTTAGCCCTATCATCCAACTATGGCTACACCTTC. This gives the protein CASSLALSSNYGYTF.

Details on this clone: Other nucleotide sequences from this sample produce the same CDR3. The chain joins TRBV6-6 to TRBJ1-1, with D unclear. The CDR3 spans 14 residues. V dropped 2 bases and J dropped 0 bases, with 7 bases sitting between them. Germline loops: CDR1 MNHNY, CDR2 SVGAGI (reference sequence). CDR3 sequence reads: CASSYMGLNTEAFF. The CDR3 bases are TGTGCCAGCAGTTACATGGGCCTGAACACTGAAGCTTTCTTT.

The rearrangement uses TRBV19 and TRBJ1-1; D is ambiguous. The germline V and J ends were trimmed by 7 bases and 6 bases, with 15 bases remaining between them. Per germline, CDR1 LNHDA and CDR2 SQIVND (reference sequence). This CDR3 has 13 amino acids. In nucleotides, the CDR3 is TGTGCCAGTACCAAAATGGACGGTCCTGAAGCTTTCTTT. Encoded protein: CASTKMDGPEAFF.

The rearrangement uses TRBV7-3 and TRBJ1-1; maybe TRBD1 (5 bases). This CDR3 spans 14 amino acids. V was cut by 5 bases and J by 3 bases, with 13 bases left in between. Germline V gene lookup returns CDR1 SGHTA and CDR2 FQGTGA. The CDR3 bases are TGTGCCAGCAGCCCCGGGGCCAGGGACACTGAAGCTTTCTTT. Translation: CASSPGARDTEAFF.

J is TRBJ2-2 and V is TRBV5-6; 11 bases are a match to TRBD2. There are 17 residues in the CDR3. Germline V gene sequence: CDR1 SGHDT, CDR2 YYEEEE. V lost 1 base, J lost 4 bases, and 6 bases stayed unmatched. CDR3 sequence (DNA): TGTGCCAGCAGCTTGCTGTCTCTAGCGGGAGGCACCGGGGAGCTGTTTTTT. It is translated as CASSLLSLAGGTGELFF. Using reference TRBV5-6 and TRBJ2-2 for the parts outside the CDR3, the full variable domain is DAGVTQSPTHLIKTRGQQVTLRCSPKSGHDTVSWYQQALGQGPQFIFQYYEEEERQRGNFPDRFSGHQFPNYSSELNVNALLLGDSALYLCASSLLSLAGGTGELFFGEGSRLTVL.

V gene TRBV4-3 combines with J gene TRBJ2-3, with D perhaps TRBD2 (5 bases). CDR3 size: 14 residues. The V end lost 0 bases, the J end lost 5 bases, and 9 bases lay between the germline ends. Germline V CDR1 and CDR2: LGHNA, YSLEER. In DNA, the CDR3 is TGCGCCAGCAGCCAAGAACTTCGGGGAGATACGCAGTATTTT. Translating it yields CASSQELRGDTQYF.

The chain joins TRBV5-1 to TRBJ2-1; 10 bases align to TRBD2. The CDR3 is 20 amino acids. V was clipped by 1 base and J by 0 bases; unmatched bases: 13. Germline CDR1 and CDR2: SGHRS and YFSETQ. CDR3 DNA: TGCGCCAGCAGCTTGCAAATACTAGCGGGGAACCGGGGCTCCTACAATGAGCAGTTCTTC. Translating it yields CASSLQILAGNRGSYNEQFF.

The chain links TRBV21-1 to TRBJ1-1; the table's D call, TRBD1, has no DNA check behind it. TRBV21-1 is noted as a pseudogene. This CDR3 has 16 residues. The CDR3 DNA sequence: TGTGCCAGCAGCATAAGACAGCCGAAAAAGAACACTGAAGCTTTCTTT. This codes for CASSIRQPKKNTEAFF.

This sequence joins TRBV18 and TRBJ1-4; D might be TRBD1 (5 bases). Germline CDR1 and CDR2: KGHSH and LQKENI. Trimming took off 3 bases at V and 6 bases at J, with 14 bases between the two ends. The CDR3 covers 15 residues. The CDR3 sequence: CASSPGHGRDEKLFF. CDR3 sequence (DNA): TGTGCCAGCTCACCGGGGCACGGGCGGGATGAAAAACTGTTTTTT.

This clone was counted once. V and J are TRBV5-6 and TRBJ2-7; TRBD1 might be the D (8 bases). The CDR3 contains 13 residues. The V end was cut by 4 bases, the J end by 6 bases, with 14 bases between. Germline V gene sequence: CDR1 SGHDT, CDR2 YYEEEE. The CDR3 loop is CASSITGGGEQYF. The CDR3 DNA sequence: TGTGCCAGCAGCATTACAGGGGGGGGCGAGCAGTACTTC.

This clone was seen a single time. The chain recombines TRBV19 with TRBJ1-2; 8 bases are a match to TRBD1. V lost 4 bases, J lost 7 bases, and 8 bases stayed unmatched. The CDR3 has 14 amino acids. Looked up from germline, CDR1 is LNHDA and CDR2 is SQIVND (reference sequence). CDR3 in amino acids: CASSTGQGIRGYTF. Here the CDR3 DNA reads TGTGCCAGTAGTACCGGACAGGGAATTCGTGGCTACACCTTC.